Detailed here is one T cell receptor beta chain. Its antigen specificity is not known. No per-base quality is available; no much larger clone lies one base away. Other DNA sequences in this sample translate to the same CDR3. This specimen comes from a study of cytotoxic CD8 clonotypes in ibrutinib-treated CLL (dated by TCRdb to about 2021). Regarding the complete study: The cohort included approximately 15 treatment-naive and roughly 10 relapsed/refractory patients; roughly 17 were IGHV unmutated. Partial responses were observed in about 25 patients and complete responses in 2; after a median follow-up of around 68 months, remission was maintained in some 14 patients and progression was observed in roughly 12. Response samples were taken after a median of approximately 13 months on treatment, ranging from roughly 6 to 36 months. An average of about 260,000 productive templates and 94,082 productive rearrangements was obtained per sample. Of the roughly 79 people in the trial, 25 to 30 had longitudinal samples available. Cryopreserved peripheral blood mononuclear cells were collected before treatment, at response, and at either disease progression or sustained remission. Every remission and progressive disease sample was obtained while ibrutinib was still being received by the patients. Findings and caveats that apply to the study as a whole: Clonality rose at ibrutinib response, remained stable during sustained remission, and dropped back toward baseline at progression. Public clonotypes were rare and either shrank or stayed stable during treatment, and the rise in clonality at ibrutinib response reflected expansion of private clonotypes. Sampling times were not matched between patients in sustained remission and patients whose disease was progressing, and lymph node repertoires were not examined. At baseline, clonality was higher than in age-matched healthy donors and showed a strong correlation with circulating CD8+ T-cell counts.

CDR1 and CDR2, per the germline V gene, are MDHEN and SYDVKM. Clipping removes 6 bases from V and 4 bases from J, with 6 as the unmatched junction base count. There are 15 amino acids in the CDR3, from cysteine to phenylalanine inclusive. The only DNA kept is the CDR3, 45 bases in frame from the first base. The time point label for this specimen denotes: roughly 2 years on ibrutinib. For TCR beta library preparation, about 1.8 micrograms of genomic DNA were isolated from cryopreserved PBMCs. Longitudinal blood samples from CLL patients on ibrutinib monotherapy were analyzed using high-throughput TCR beta sequencing. The patients took part in an open-label, single-center phase 2 trial of ibrutinib monotherapy. A MiSeq instrument was used for deep resolution sequencing, which targeted depths ranging from 1 in 1 million up to 1 in 200,000 T cells, with coverage averaging 10x for each clonotype. TCR beta libraries were generated with the immunoSEQ hsTCRB Kit. Under the source paper's analysis protocol: Data were analyzed with ImmunoSEQ Data Assistant and ImmunoSEQ Analyzer, with V, D and J genes assigned per IMGT definitions. Clonality, which ranges from 0 to 1, was calculated by subtracting the normalized Shannon entropy of productive rearrangement frequencies from one. Public clonotype analysis was restricted to overrepresented clonotypes comprising at least 0.05% of each patient's repertoire. Some 13 age-matched healthy donor repertoires from immuneACCESS served as clonality controls. TCRdb took over this immuneACCESS table, retaining in-frame rearrangements with V and J assigned. Such tables are incomplete; in checked studies, under half of the missing clones stem from an unresolved V gene, and the remainder is unexplained. The V and J calls and clone size come from that table; D and trimming were worked out from the DNA. For this sample the table gives 150,000 to 200,000 clones, of which approximately 84% were detected only once. The top ten hold 4.6% of the sample.

The starting material was PBMCs, obtained after 24 months of ibrutinib treatment. The TCR sequence derives from a human donor with chronic lymphocytic leukemia. In this chain, TRBV28 is recombined with TRBJ2-7; the junction holds 13 bases that match TRBD2. The nucleotides are TGTGCCAGCAGCCTCCGGACTAGCGGGAGTTACGAGCAGTACTTC. The encoded protein is CASSLRTSGSYEQYF.